What follows is one TCR beta chain and its context. An amount of RNA that ranged from 0.5 to 1 ug was reverse transcribed with random hexamers. Via MiXCR, TCRdb re-called the immunoSEQ multiplex PCR reads, giving one row per CDR3 protein. Of more than 100,000 distinct CDR3 sequences listed, around 85% are singletons. This CDR3 is built from 15 residues. After removal of 6 bases from V and 3 bases from J, the junction contained 8 bases not matched to a gene. This specimen comes from a study of CD8 T cells in Susac syndrome. The source is a human donor with multiple sclerosis. Sequenced input: CD8+ T cells from PBMCs. The rearrangement joins TRBV12-3 or TRBV12-4 to TRBJ1-5; TRBD1 matches at 7 bases. This CDR3 reads CASRNSTGSNQPQHF. CDR3 nucleotides: TGTGCCAGCAGAAATTCGACAGGGTCCAATCAGCCCCAGCATTTT.